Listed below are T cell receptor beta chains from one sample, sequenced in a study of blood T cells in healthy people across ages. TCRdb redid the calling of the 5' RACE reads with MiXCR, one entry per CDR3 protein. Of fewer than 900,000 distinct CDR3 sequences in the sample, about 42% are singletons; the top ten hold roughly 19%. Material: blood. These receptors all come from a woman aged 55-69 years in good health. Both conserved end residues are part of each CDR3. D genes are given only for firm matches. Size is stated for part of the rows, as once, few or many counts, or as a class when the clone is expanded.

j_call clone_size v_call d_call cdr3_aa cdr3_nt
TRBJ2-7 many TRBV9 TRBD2 CASSSSGTSAGEQYF TGTGCCAGCAGCTCTAGTGGGACTAGCGCCGGCGAGCAGTACTTC
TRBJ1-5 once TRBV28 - CASSLAKLDSSNQPQHF TGTGCCAGCAGTTTAGCTAAGCTCGACAGTAGCAATCAGCCCCAGCATTTT
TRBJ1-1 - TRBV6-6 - CASSYPLIGNTEAFF TGTGCCAGCAGTTACCCCCTTATCGGGAACACTGAAGCTTTCTTT
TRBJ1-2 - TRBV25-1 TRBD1 CASSDSGTGGSHGYTF TGTGCCAGCAGTGACTCCGGGACAGGGGGTTCCCATGGCTACACCTTC
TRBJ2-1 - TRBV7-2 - CASSPEAAPYNERFF TGTGCCAGCAGCCCAGAGGCTGCCCCCTACAATGAGCGGTTCTTC
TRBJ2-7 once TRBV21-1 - CASSKALKGGRSTYNEQYF TGTGCCAGCAGCAAAGCGCTTAAGGGCGGGAGGTCGACCTACAATGAGCAGTACTTC
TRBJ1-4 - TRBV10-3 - CAISESSEEKLFF TGTGCCATCAGTGAGTCGTCGGAGGAAAAACTGTTTTTT
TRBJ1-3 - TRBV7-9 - CASSLERNTIYF TGTGCCAGCAGCTTAGAACGAAACACCATATATTTT
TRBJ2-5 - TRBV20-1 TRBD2 CSAPSSGAWETQYF TGCAGTGCTCCGTCTAGCGGGGCATGGGAGACCCAGTACTTC
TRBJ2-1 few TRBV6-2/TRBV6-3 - CASSSTTEEQFF TGTGCCAGCAGTTCCACGACGGAGGAGCAGTTCTTC
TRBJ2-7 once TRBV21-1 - CASTRRGLAGPAYEQYF TGTGCCAGCACCCGAAGGGGACTAGCGGGCCCGGCCTACGAGCAGTACTTC
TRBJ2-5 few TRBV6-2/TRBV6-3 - CASRPSSVGETQYF TGTGCCAGCAGGCCCTCTAGCGTCGGCGAGACCCAGTACTTC
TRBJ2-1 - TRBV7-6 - CASSYGPVYNEQFF TGTGCCAGCAGCTACGGACCGGTCTACAATGAGCAGTTCTTC
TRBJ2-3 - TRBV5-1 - CASSLPGAADTQYF TGCGCCAGCAGCTTGCCAGGGGCGGCGGATACGCAGTATTTT
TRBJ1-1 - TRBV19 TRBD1 CASSTGQGAVLAFF TGTGCCAGTAGCACCGGACAGGGGGCCGTTCTAGCTTTCTTT
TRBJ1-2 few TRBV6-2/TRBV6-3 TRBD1 CASSFDGKGGIDGYTF TGTGCCAGCAGTTTCGACGGCAAAGGGGGCATAGATGGCTACACCTTC
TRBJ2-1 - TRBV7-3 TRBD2 CASSLRLAGEGEQFF TGTGCCAGCAGCTTACGACTAGCGGGAGAAGGTGAGCAGTTCTTC
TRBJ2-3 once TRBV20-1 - CSARIPGDRTDTQYF TGCAGTGCTAGAATCCCGGGGGACCGCACAGATACGCAGTATTTT
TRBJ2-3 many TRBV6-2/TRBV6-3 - CASRDRDSSTDTQYF TGTGCCAGCAGGGACCGGGACTCAAGCACAGATACGCAGTATTTT
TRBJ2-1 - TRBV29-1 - CSVVPPVTPYNEQFF TGCAGCGTTGTGCCCCCGGTTACTCCCTACAATGAGCAGTTCTTC
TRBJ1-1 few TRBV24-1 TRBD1 CATRAPDRDEAFF TGTGCCACCAGGGCCCCTGACAGGGATGAAGCTTTCTTT
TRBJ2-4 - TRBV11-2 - CASSLAPTFAENIQYF TGTGCCAGCAGCTTAGCCCCTACCTTCGCGGAAAACATTCAGTACTTC
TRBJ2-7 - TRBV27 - CASSRSSFSYEQYF TGTGCCAGCAGCCGTTCCTCCTTTTCCTACGAGCAGTACTTC
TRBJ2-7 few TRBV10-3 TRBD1 CAISDRGLENEQYF TGTGCCATCAGCGACAGGGGGCTAGAAAACGAGCAGTACTTC